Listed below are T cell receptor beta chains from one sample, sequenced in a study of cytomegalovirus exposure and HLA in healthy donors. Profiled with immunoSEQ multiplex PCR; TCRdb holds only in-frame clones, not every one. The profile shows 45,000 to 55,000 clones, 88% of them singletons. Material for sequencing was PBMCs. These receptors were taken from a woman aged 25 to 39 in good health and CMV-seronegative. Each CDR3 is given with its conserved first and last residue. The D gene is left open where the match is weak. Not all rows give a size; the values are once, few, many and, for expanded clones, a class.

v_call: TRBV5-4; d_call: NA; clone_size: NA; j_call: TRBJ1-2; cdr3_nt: TGTGCCAGCAGCCTGGCGGGGGCTAACTATGGCTACACCTTC; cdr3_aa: CASSLAGANYGYTF
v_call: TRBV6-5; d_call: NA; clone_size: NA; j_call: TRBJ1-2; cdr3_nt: TGTGCCAGCAGTCCCCGCGGGCGTACTAACTATGGCTACACCTTC; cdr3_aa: CASSPRGRTNYGYTF
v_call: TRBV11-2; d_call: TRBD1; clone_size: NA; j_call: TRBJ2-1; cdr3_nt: TGTGCCAGCAGCTTAGATCGGACAGGCCTATTTTACAATGAGCAGTTCTTC; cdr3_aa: CASSLDRTGLFYNEQFF
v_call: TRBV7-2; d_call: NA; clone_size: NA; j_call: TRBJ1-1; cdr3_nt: TGTGCCAGCAGCTTAGAGGCGGGGGTCGGGGGAACAGAAGCTTTCTTT; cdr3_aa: CASSLEAGVGGTEAFF
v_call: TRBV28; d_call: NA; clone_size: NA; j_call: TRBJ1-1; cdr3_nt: TGTGCCAGCAGTTTGCCCCTAAGCGCTGAAGCTTTCTTT; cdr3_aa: CASSLPLSAEAFF
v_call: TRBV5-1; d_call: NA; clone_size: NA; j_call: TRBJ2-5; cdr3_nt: TGCGCCAGCAGCTTGGATACAGGGTACCAAGAGACCCAGTACTTC; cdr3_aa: CASSLDTGYQETQYF
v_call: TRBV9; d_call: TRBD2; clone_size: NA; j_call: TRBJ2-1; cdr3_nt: TGTGCCAGCAGCGCTCGACTAGCGGGAGCTTACAATGAGCAGTTCTTC; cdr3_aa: CASSARLAGAYNEQFF
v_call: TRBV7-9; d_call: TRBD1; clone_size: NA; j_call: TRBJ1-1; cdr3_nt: TGTGCCATACCCGGGACAGATGAAGCTTTCTTT; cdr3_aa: CAIPGTDEAFF
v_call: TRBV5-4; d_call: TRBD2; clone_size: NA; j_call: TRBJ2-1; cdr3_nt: TGTGCCAGCAGCTCCCAGCGGGGAGCCTACAATGAGCAGTTCTTC; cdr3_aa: CASSSQRGAYNEQFF
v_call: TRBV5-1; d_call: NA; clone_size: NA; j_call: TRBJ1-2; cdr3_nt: TGCGCCAGCAGCCCCTCCGGGGATGGCTACACCTTC; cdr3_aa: CASSPSGDGYTF
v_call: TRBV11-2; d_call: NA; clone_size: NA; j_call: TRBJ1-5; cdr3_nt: TGTGCCAGCAGCTTAAACTCTCCAGGGCCCCAGCATTTT; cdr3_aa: CASSLNSPGPQHF
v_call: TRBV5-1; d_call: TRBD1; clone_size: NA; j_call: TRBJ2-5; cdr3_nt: TGCGCCAGCAGCTTATCAGGGGGCGAGCAAGAGACCCAGTACTTC; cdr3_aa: CASSLSGGEQETQYF
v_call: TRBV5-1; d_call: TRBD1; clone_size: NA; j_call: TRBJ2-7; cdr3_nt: TGCGCCAGCAGCCCCTTGGCAGGGGGACCCGAAGAGCAGTACTTC; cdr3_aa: CASSPLAGGPEEQYF
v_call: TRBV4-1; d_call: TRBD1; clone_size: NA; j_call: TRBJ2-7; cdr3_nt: TGCGCCAGCAGCCTAGGGACAGAGAAACCCTACGAGCAGTACTTC; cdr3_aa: CASSLGTEKPYEQYF
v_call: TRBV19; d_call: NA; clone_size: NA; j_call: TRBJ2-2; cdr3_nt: TGTGCCAGTAGTATATCGGCCGGGTTGAACACCGGGGAGCTGTTTTTT; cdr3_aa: CASSISAGLNTGELFF
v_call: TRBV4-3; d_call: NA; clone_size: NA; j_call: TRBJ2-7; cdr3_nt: TGCGCCAGCAGCCAAGATAAGGACAGCTCCTACGAGCAGTACTTC; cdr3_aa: CASSQDKDSSYEQYF
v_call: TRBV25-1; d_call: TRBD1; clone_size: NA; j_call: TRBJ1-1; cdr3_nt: TGTGCCACCACACAGGGGATGGGGACTGAAGCTTTCTTT; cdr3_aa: CATTQGMGTEAFF
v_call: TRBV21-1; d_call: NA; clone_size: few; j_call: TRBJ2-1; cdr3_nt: TGTGCCAGCCTACAAAAGGAGACTAGCGGGAGGACCCCGAGCTCCTACAATGAGCAGTTCTTC; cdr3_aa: CASLQKETSGRTPSSYNEQFF